The TCR beta chain under discussion was sequenced for a study of CD8 T cells in ankylosing spondylitis. Regarding the study as a whole: According to the report, clones linked to the disease were significantly enriched in matched synovial fluid samples taken from ankylosing spondylitis patients. Clones linked with disease were CD8+ and fairly uncommon in the peripheral blood. Earlier authors reported some of these motif variants in reactive arthritis synovial fluid and blood.

Libraries for TCR beta were made by quantitative 5'-RACE with molecular barcodes. TCRdb called the 5' RACE reads again in MiXCR, with one record for every CDR3 protein. This sample has about 250,000 distinct CDR3 sequences, with 18% found just once. V dropped 6 bases and J dropped 2; count of bases not matched to a gene: 4. The CDR3 runs to 13 residues. CDR1 is MNHEY, CDR2 SVGEGT, per germline. This clonotype was counted a few times. Its antigen is still unknown. The rearrangement links TRBV6-2 or TRBV6-3 to TRBJ2-7, with 7 bases matching TRBD1. This receptor was taken from a male donor with ankylosing spondylitis or in good health (not recorded which). Sequencing input: blood, either unsorted or a sorted T cell fraction (not recorded which). This CDR3 reads CASRYRGAYEQYF. As DNA, the CDR3 is TGTGCCAGCAGGTACAGGGGTGCCTACGAGCAGTACTTC.